Here is one T cell receptor beta chain with its context. Healthy people donating bone marrow made up the donors. Germline CDR1 reads MNHEY; CDR2 reads SVGAGI. Trimming shortened V by 10 bases and J by 4 bases, and 16 bases separated the two germline ends. The length of the CDR3 is 14 residues. It was with 60 Vbeta and 13 Jbeta primers that the PCR ran. Study processing details: Per a later analysis, the number of unique TCR beta chains was roughly 83 million, of which some 10 million were shared. Clones were sequenced by immunoSEQ multiplex PCR, and TCRdb holds only the in-frame ones, with some missing. V and J calls plus clone size are reproduced from that table; the DNA served to infer D and trimming. The table has about 160,000 clones, about 80% seen once; the top ten hold roughly 5%. The record originates from a study of cytomegalovirus exposure and HLA in healthy donors.

The sequencing input was PBMCs. The TCR was taken from a man aged 30 to 45 in good health and CMV-seronegative. The chain recombines TRBV6-5 with TRBJ2-2, with D tentatively TRBD1 (5 bases). The DNA for the CDR3 is TGTGCCACCTATTCGACAGACTCCACCGGGGAGCTGTTTTTT. Its protein is CATYSTDSTGELFF.